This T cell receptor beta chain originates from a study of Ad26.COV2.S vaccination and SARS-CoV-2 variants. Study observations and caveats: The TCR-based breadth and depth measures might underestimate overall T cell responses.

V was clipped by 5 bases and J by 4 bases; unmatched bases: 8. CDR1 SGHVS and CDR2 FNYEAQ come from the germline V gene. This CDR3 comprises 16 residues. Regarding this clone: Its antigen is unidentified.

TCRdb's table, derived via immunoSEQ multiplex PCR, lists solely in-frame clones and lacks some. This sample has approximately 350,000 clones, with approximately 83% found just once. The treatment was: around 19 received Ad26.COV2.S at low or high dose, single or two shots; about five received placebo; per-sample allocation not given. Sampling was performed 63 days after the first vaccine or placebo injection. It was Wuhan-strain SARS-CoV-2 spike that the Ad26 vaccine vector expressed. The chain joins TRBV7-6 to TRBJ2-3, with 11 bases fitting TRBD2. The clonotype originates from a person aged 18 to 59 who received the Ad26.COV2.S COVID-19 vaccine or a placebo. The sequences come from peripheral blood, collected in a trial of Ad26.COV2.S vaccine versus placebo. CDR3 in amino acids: CASSPGVAGGADTQYF. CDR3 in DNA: TGTGCCAGCAGCCCCGGGGTAGCGGGAGGGGCAGATACGCAGTATTTT.